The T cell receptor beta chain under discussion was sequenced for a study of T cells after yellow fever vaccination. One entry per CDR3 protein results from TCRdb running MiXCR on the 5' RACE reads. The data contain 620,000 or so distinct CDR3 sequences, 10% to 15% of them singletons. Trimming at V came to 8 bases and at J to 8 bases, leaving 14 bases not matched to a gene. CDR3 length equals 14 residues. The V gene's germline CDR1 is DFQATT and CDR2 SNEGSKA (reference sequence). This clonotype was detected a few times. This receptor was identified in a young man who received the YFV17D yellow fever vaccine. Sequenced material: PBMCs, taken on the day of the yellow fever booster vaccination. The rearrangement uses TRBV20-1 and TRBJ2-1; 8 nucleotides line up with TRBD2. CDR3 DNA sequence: TGCAGTAGTCCGGGGAGGAGCGGGAGAGATGAGCAGTTCTTC. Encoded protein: CSSPGRSGRDEQFF.